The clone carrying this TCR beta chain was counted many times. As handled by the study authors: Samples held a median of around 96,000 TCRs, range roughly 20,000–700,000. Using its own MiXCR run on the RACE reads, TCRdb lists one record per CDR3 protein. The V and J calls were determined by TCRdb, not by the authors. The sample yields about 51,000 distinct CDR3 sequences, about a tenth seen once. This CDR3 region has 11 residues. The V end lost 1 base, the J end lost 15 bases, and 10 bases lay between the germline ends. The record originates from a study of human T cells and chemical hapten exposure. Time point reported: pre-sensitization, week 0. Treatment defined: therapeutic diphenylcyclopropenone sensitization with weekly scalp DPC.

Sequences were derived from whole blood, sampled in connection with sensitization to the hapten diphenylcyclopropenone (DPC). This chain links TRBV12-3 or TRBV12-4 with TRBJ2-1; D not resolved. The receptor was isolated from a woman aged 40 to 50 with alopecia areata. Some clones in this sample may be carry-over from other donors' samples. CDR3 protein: CASSLGRIGFF. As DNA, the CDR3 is TGTGCCAGCAGTTTAGGGCGGATAGGGTTCTTC.